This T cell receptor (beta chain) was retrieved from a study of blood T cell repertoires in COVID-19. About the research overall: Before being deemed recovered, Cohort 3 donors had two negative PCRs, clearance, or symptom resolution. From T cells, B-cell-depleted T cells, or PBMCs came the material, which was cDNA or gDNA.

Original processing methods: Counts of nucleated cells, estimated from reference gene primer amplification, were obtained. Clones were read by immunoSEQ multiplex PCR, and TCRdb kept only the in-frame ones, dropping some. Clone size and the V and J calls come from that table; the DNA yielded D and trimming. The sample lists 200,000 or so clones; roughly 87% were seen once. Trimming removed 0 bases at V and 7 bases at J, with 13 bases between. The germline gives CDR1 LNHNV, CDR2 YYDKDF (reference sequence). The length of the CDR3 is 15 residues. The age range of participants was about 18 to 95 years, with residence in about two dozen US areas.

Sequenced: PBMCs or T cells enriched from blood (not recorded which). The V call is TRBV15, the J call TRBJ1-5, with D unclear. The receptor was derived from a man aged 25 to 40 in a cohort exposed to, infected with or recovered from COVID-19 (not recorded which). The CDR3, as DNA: TGTGCCACCAGCAGAGATGAGATGGTCCCCCAGCCCCAGCATTTT. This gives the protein CATSRDEMVPQPQHF.